These 5 T cell receptor beta chains were all obtained from the same sample, sequenced in a study of Ad26.COV2.S vaccination and SARS-CoV-2 variants. This sample's treatment: around 19 received Ad26.COV2.S at low or high dose, single or two shots; about five received placebo; per-sample allocation not given. Samples were taken on day 63 after the first vaccine or placebo injection. This table comes from immunoSEQ multiplex PCR, and its TCRdb copy is limited to in-frame clones, with some not included. Among roughly 450,000 clones listed, roughly 90% were seen once. This sample comprised peripheral blood, obtained in a trial of Ad26.COV2.S vaccine versus placebo. The origin of the receptors is a person aged 18-65 years who received the Ad26.COV2.S COVID-19 vaccine or a placebo.

The chain is built from TRBV9 and TRBJ2-1; a possible D gene is TRBD2 (5 bases). Germline CDR1 is SGDLS and CDR2 is YYNGEE. The length of the CDR3 is 17 residues. With 4 bases removed from V and 4 bases from J, the gap between germline ends came to 21 bases. The CDR3 nucleotides read TGTGCCAGCAGCCCTCAAACACGCAGGTGGGAGTACAATGAGCAGTTCTTC. Translated: CASSPQTRRWEYNEQFF.

This clone is a singleton in its sample. The gene calls are TRBV4-3 and TRBJ1-2; D is unresolved. The CDR3 is 14 amino acids. With 2 bases removed from V and 8 bases from J, the gap between germline ends came to 15 bases. From germline, CDR1 is LGHNA and CDR2 YSLEER. CDR3 residues: CASSQRLGPEGYTF. In nucleotides, the CDR3 is TGCGCCAGCAGCCAACGCCTTGGTCCTGAGGGCTACACCTTC.

The gene calls are TRBV6-5 and TRBJ1-3; D uncertain. Deletions cut 5 bases from V and 3 bases from J, with 8 bases between. Germline loops: CDR1 MNHEY, CDR2 SVGAGI. The CDR3 runs to 13 residues. CDR3 sequence: CASSQLLGNTIYF. The CDR3 nucleotides read TGTGCCAGCAGTCAGTTACTTGGAAACACCATATATTTT.

V is TRBV4-1 and J is TRBJ2-7, with D uncertain. V dropped 0 bases and J dropped 2 bases, with 11 bases sitting between them. Looked up from germline, CDR1 is MGHRA and CDR2 is YSYEKL. This CDR3 region has 15 residues. The CDR3: CASSQDRGSTYEQYF. DNA of the CDR3: TGCGCCAGCAGCCAAGATCGAGGCAGTACCTACGAGCAGTACTTC.

The chain carries TRBV7-8 and TRBJ2-7; TRBD1 aligns across 11 bases. Trimming at V came to 2 bases and at J to 2 bases, leaving 5 bases not matched to a gene. CDR3 length: 16 amino acids. Germline values: CDR1 SGHVS, CDR2 FQNEAQ. The CDR3, as DNA: TGTGCCAGCAGCTTACGGGACAGGGGGGTTACCTACGAGCAGTACTTC. Amino acids: CASSLRDRGVTYEQYF.